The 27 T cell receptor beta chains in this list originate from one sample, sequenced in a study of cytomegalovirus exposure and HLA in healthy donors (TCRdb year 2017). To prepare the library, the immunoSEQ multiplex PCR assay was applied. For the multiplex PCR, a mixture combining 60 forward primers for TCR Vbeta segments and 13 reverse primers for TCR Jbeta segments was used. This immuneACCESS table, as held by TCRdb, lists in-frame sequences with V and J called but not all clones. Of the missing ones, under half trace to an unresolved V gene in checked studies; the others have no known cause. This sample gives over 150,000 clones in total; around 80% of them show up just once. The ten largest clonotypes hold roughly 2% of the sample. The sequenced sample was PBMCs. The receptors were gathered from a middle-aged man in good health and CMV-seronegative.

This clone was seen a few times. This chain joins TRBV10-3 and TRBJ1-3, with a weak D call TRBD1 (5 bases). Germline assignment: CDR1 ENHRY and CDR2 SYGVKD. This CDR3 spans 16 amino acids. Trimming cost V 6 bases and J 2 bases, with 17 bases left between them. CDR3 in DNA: TGTGCCATCAGAGAATCGGACACAACGGCTGGAAACACCATATATTTT. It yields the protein CAIRESDTTAGNTIYF.

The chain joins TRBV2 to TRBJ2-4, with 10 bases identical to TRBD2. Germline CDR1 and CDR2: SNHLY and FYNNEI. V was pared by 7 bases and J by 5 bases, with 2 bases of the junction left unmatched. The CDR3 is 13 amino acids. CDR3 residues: CASIGTSENIQYF. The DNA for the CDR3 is TGTGCCAGCATTGGGACTAGCGAAAACATTCAGTACTTC.

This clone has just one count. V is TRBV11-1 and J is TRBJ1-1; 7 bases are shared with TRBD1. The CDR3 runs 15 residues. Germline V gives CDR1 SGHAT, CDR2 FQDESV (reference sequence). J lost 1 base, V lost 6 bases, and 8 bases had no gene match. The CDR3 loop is CASSQGGTWNTEAFF. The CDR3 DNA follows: TGTGCCAGCAGTCAGGGGGGCACTTGGAACACTGAAGCTTTCTTT.

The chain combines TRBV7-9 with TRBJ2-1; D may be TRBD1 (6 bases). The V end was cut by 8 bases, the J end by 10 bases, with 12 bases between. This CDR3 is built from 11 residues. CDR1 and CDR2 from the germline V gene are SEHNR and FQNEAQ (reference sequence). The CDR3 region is CASSVRGEQFF. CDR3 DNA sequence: TGTGCCAGCTCAGTTAGGGGGGAGCAGTTCTTC.

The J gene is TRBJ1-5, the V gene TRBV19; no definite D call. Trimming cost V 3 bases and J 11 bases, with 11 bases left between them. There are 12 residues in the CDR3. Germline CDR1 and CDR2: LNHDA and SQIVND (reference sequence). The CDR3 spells CASSIQDRTQHF. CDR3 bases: TGTGCCAGTAGTATTCAGGATCGGACCCAGCATTTT.

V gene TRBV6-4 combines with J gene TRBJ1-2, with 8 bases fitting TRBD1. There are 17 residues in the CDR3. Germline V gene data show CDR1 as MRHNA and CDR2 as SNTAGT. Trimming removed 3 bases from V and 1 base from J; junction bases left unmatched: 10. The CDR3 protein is CASSEVSSDRVNYGYTF. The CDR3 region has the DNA TGTGCCAGCAGTGAAGTAAGTTCGGACAGGGTTAACTATGGCTACACCTTC.

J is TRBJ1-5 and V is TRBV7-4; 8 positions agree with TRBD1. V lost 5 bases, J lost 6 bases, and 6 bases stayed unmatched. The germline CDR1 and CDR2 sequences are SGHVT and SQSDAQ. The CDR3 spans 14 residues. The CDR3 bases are TGTGCCAGCAGCGGACAGGGAGGTCCTCAGCCCCAGCATTTT. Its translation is CASSGQGGPQPQHF.

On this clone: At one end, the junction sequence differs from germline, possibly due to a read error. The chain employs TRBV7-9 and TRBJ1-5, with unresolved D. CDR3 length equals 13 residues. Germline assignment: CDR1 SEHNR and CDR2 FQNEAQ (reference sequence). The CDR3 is CSSSLEGDQPQHF. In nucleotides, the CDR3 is TGTTCCAGCAGCTTAGAAGGAGATCAGCCCCAGCATTTT.

CDR3 bases: TGTGCCAGCAGTGAAGCGAATGGCTACACCTTC. Amino acids: CASSEANGYTF. The V gene is TRBV6-5, the J gene TRBJ1-2; D gene unclear. Germline lookup yields CDR1 MNHEY and CDR2 SVGAGI. The CDR3 is 11 amino acids. V was cut by 5 bases and J by 6 bases, with 7 bases left in between.

CDR3 region: CASSLDATYEQYF. CDR3 sequence (DNA): TGTGCCAGCAGCTTAGATGCGACCTACGAGCAGTACTTC. This chain joins TRBV7-2 and TRBJ2-7; D gene ambiguous. This CDR3 region has 13 residues. The germline gives CDR1 SGHTA, CDR2 FQGNSA. Trimming cost V 1 base and J 2 bases, with 6 bases left between them.

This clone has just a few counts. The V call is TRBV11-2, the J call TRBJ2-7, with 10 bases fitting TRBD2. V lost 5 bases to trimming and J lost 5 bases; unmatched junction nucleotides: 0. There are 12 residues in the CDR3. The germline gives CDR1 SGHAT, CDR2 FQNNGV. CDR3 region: CASSGTSDEQYF. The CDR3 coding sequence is TGTGCCAGCAGCGGGACTAGCGACGAGCAGTACTTC.

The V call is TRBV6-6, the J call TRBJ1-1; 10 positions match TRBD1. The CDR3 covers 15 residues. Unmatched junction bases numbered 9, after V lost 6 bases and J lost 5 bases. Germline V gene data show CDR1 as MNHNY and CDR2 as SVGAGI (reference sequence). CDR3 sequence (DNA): TGTGCCAGCAGCCGACGGGACAGGGGAACAACTGAAGCTTTCTTT. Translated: CASSRRDRGTTEAFF.

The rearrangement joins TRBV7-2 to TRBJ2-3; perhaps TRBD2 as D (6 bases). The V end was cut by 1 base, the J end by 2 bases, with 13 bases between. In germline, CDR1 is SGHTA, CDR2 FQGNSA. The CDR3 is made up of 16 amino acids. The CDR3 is CASSLVEGSTTDTQYF. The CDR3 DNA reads TGTGCCAGCAGCTTAGTGGAGGGGAGCACCACAGATACGCAGTATTTT.

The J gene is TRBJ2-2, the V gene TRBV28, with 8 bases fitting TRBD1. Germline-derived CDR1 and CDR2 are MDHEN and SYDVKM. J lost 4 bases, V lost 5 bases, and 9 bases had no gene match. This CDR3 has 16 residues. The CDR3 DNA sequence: TGTGCCAGCAGTCCAACGGACAGGGAACCCACCGGGGAGCTGTTTTTT. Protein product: CASSPTDREPTGELFF.

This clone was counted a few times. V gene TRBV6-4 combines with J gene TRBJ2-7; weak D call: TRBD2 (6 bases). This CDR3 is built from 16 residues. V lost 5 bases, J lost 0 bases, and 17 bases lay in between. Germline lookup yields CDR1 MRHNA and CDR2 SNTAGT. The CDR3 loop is CASSNQGRGSSYEQYF. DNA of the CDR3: TGTGCCAGCAGTAACCAAGGGCGGGGCAGCTCCTACGAGCAGTACTTC.

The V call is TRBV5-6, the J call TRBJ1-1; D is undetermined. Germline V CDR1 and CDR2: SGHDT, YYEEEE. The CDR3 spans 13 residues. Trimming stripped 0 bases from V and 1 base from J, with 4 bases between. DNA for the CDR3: TGTGCCAGCAGCTTGGGCGGGAACACTGAAGCTTTCTTT. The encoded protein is CASSLGGNTEAFF.

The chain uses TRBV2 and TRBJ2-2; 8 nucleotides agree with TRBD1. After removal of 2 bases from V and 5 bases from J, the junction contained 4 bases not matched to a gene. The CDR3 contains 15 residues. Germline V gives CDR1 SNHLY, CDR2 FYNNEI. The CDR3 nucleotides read TGTGCCAGCAGTGAAAGGACAGGGAGGACCGGGGAGCTGTTTTTT. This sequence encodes CASSERTGRTGELFF.

CDR3: CASSEGRGDIQYF. The CDR3 coding sequence is TGTGCCAGCAGTGAGGGCAGGGGGGACATTCAGTACTTC. The rearrangement links TRBV6-1 to TRBJ2-4, with D perhaps matching TRBD1 (7 bases). Deletions cut 3 bases from V and 8 bases from J, with 11 bases between. Germline V CDR1 and CDR2: MNHNS, SASEGT. This CDR3 contains 13 residues.

The CDR3 region has the DNA TGTGCCAGTACCGGTGGGACTAGCCGAAATACGCAGTATTTT. Translated: CASTGGTSRNTQYF. The genes are TRBV19 and TRBJ2-3; 9 nucleotides match TRBD2. V was pared by 7 bases and J by 7 bases, with 9 bases of the junction left unmatched. There are 14 residues in the CDR3. Germline-derived CDR1 and CDR2 are LNHDA and SQIVND (reference sequence).

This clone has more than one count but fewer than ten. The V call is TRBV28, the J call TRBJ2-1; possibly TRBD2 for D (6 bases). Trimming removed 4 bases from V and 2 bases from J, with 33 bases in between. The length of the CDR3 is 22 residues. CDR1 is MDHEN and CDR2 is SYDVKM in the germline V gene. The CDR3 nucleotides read TGTGCCAGCAGTTACCCTACCCCGGAGGGGCTAGCCCAGAGGCCCACCTACAATGAGCAGTTCTTC. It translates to CASSYPTPEGLAQRPTYNEQFF.

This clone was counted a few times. CDR3 amino acids: CASSYSLSETQYF. DNA of the CDR3: TGTGCCAGCAGTTATTCGTTGAGCGAGACCCAGTACTTC. The chain is built from TRBV6-5 and TRBJ2-5; D uncertain. Trimming took off 3 bases at V and 5 bases at J, with 10 bases between the two ends. There are 13 residues in the CDR3. CDR1 MNHEY and CDR2 SVGAGI come from the germline V gene.

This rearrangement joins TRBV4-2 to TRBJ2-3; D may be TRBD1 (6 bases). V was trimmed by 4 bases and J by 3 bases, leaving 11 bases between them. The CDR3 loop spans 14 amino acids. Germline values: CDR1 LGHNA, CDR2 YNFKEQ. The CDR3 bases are TGTGCCAGCAGCCGGACCACAGGGACAGATACGCAGTATTTT. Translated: CASSRTTGTDTQYF.

The CDR3 here is CASSGGGRGPFF. CDR3 DNA: TGTGCCAGCAGTGGGGGCGGCAGAGGTCCGTTCTTC. The V gene is TRBV6-5, the J gene TRBJ2-1, with TRBD1 as a possible D gene (6 bases). Germline V lookup: CDR1 MNHEY, CDR2 SVGAGI. The CDR3 sequence is 12 residues long. The V gene lost 5 bases and the J gene lost 15 bases, with 17 bases spanning the gap.

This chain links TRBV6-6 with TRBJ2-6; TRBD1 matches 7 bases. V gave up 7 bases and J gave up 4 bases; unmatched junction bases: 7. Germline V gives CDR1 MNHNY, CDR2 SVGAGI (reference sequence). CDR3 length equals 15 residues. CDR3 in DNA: TGTGCCAGCACCCAGGACAGGACAGGGGCCAACGTCCTGACTTTC. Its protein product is CASTQDRTGANVLTF.

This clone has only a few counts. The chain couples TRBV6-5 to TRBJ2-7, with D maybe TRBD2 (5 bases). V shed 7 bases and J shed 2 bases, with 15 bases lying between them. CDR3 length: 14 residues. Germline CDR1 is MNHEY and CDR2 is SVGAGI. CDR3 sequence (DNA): TGTGCCAGCAACGCCGGAGGTAGACCCTACGAGCAGTACTTC. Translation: CASNAGGRPYEQYF.

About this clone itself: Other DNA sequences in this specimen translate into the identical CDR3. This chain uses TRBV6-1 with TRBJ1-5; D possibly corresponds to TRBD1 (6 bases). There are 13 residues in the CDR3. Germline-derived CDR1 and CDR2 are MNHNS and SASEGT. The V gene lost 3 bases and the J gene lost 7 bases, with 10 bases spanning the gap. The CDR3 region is CASSETGGQPQHF. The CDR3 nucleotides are TGTGCCAGCAGTGAGACAGGTGGCCAGCCCCAGCATTTT.

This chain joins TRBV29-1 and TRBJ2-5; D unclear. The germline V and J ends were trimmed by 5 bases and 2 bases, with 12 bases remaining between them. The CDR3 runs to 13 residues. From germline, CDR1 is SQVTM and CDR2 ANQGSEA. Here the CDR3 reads CSVRPRSQETQYF. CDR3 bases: TGCAGCGTTCGTCCGAGATCTCAAGAGACCCAGTACTTC.